This paragraph covers one T cell receptor (beta chain) sequence. No antigen is known for it. Every donor provided 8.5 to 10 milliliters of peripheral blood. After removal of 7 bases from V and 2 bases from J, the junction contained 4 bases not matched to a gene. The CDR3 has 14 amino acids. Germline assignment: CDR1 KGHDR and CDR2 SFDVKD. The use of a sample-barcoded 5' primer and a J-beta primer mix characterized a second PCR of 7 to 11 cycles. TCRdb recomputed calls from the 5' RACE reads with MiXCR, one row per CDR3 protein. This table has 1 million or so distinct CDR3 sequences, about 23% appearing once. The sample belongs to a study of blood T cells in healthy people across ages. Study conclusions and caveats: Older age coincided with a roughly linear decline in TCR beta diversity per million T cells.

The sample also formed part of further work on T cells of mothers and their children.

The sequencing input was blood. This chain joins TRBV24-1 and TRBJ2-3; the match to TRBD2 covers 8 bases. This sequence originates from a girl aged 2-15 years in good health. In nucleotides, the CDR3 is TGTGCCACCAGCGGGGGGGTTTACACAGATACGCAGTATTTT. It yields the protein CATSGGVYTDTQYF.